These T cell receptor beta chains were read from a single sample in a study of blood T cell repertoires in COVID-19. The method was immunoSEQ multiplex PCR; TCRdb's version includes in-frame clones alone and lacks a portion of them. The sample holds about 12,000 clones, 71% seen once. Sequences were obtained from peripheral blood. These receptors were taken from a man aged 55 to 70 with COVID-19, enrolled during active disease. CDR3s include the opening cysteine and the closing phenylalanine or tryptophan. The D gene is left open where the match is weak. The size field is filled for only some rows; it gives once, few, many or a size class.

few,NA,TRBV6-5,TRBJ1-5,CASSYSNSLNQPQHF,TGTGCCAGCAGTTACTCGAACAGTCTAAATCAGCCCCAGCATTTT
few,NA,TRBV7-3,TRBJ2-2,CASESYTGELFF,TGTGCCAGCGAGTCCTACACCGGGGAGCTGTTTTTT
NA,NA,TRBV12-3/TRBV12-4,TRBJ1-6,CIGFLVSPLHF,TGTATCGGCTTCCTAGTGTCACCCCTCCACTTT
NA,NA,TRBV5-1,TRBJ2-1,CASSLARGEQFF,TGCGCCAGCAGCTTGGCTAGAGGTGAGCAGTTCTTC
NA,TRBD2,TRBV7-9,TRBJ2-7,CASSLDIVVAGGEEQYF,TGTGCCAGCAGCTTAGACATTGTAGTAGCGGGGGGCGAAGAGCAGTACTTC
once,NA,TRBV2,TRBJ2-1,CASSEGSSVNEQFF,TGTGCCAGCAGTGAAGGGTCTAGCGTCAATGAGCAGTTCTTC
NA,NA,TRBV7-8,TRBJ2-7,CASSFAVRYEQYF,TGTGCCAGCAGCTTTGCAGTCAGGTACGAGCAGTACTTC
NA,NA,TRBV6-2/TRBV6-3,TRBJ2-7,CASSYSTTYEQYF,TGTGCCAGCAGTTACTCCACCACCTACGAGCAGTACTTC
NA,NA,TRBV18,TRBJ2-7,CASSPPKGGASSYEQYF,TGTGCCAGCTCACCTCCCAAGGGCGGGGCCAGCTCCTACGAGCAGTACTTC
NA,NA,TRBV19,TRBJ2-2,CASSIREETGELFF,TGTGCCAGTAGTATCAGGGAGGAGACCGGGGAGCTGTTTTTT
NA,NA,TRBV6-5,TRBJ2-5,CASSYSSGGGRETQYF,TGTGCCAGCAGTTACTCCTCGGGCGGGGGCAGGGAGACCCAGTACTTC
NA,NA,TRBV28,TRBJ1-3,CASSSLLRGGNTIYF,TGTGCCAGCAGTTCCCTACTGCGGGGAGGAAACACCATATATTTT